Listed below are T cell receptor beta chains from one sample, sequenced in a study of shared clonotypes between healthy human individuals. Method: immunoSEQ multiplex PCR; TCRdb's copy keeps in-frame clones and lacks some. Of 100,000 to 120,000 clones listed, 55% to 70% are singletons. The source material was memory CD8+ T cells sorted from blood. The receptors were sampled from a woman in her twenties or thirties in good health. The CDR3 runs from the conserved cysteine through the conserved F or W. The D gene is left open where the match is weak.

J gene,D gene,V gene,CDR3 length,CDR3 protein
TRBJ2-7,NA,TRBV27,14,CASSLARASYEQYF
TRBJ1-4,NA,TRBV27,14,CASRRGASNEKLFF
TRBJ2-1,NA,TRBV10-2,17,CASSGPSPGHHYNEQFF
TRBJ2-7,TRBD1,TRBV28,13,CASLTGGPPEQYF
TRBJ1-2,NA,TRBV28,14,CASSRPVGAYGYTF
TRBJ1-3,TRBD1,TRBV15,16,CATSRFTGGSGNTIYF
TRBJ1-2,TRBD1,TRBV30,14,CAWGPGTGLSGYTF
TRBJ1-2,NA,TRBV6-1,11,CASSVASSYTF
TRBJ1-1,TRBD1,TRBV10-3,13,CAISLTGYTEAFF
TRBJ2-3,TRBD2,TRBV19,14,CASRLAGGPNTQYF
TRBJ1-2,NA,TRBV7-4,15,CASSLTEGIVDGYTF
TRBJ2-3,TRBD2,TRBV5-1,16,CASRSDSGRSGDTQYF
TRBJ2-7,NA,TRBV7-9,14,CASSPPGLPNEQYF
TRBJ1-1,NA,TRBV4-1,14,CASSQARMNTEAFF
TRBJ2-7,TRBD2,TRBV7-6,14,CASSLVAGFYEQYF
TRBJ2-6,NA,TRBV28,16,CASSPSQISGANVLTF
TRBJ1-2,TRBD1,TRBV20-1,10,CSATGFGYTF
TRBJ1-1,NA,TRBV9,14,CASSVGWGDTEAFF
TRBJ1-1,NA,TRBV27,15,CASSLSFGLNTEAFF
NA,TRBD1,TRBV9,15,CASSVGGQHTYEQYF
TRBJ2-7,TRBD1,TRBV13,14,CASSLGQGVAEQYF
TRBJ2-2,NA,TRBV11-3,16,CASSPEEAPNTGELFF
TRBJ2-5,NA,TRBV19,13,CASSPAQQETQYF
TRBJ2-4,NA,TRBV7-9,17,CASSPQAGTPAKNIQYF
TRBJ1-1,NA,TRBV19,15,CASSDGQFMNTEAFF
TRBJ2-1,TRBD2,TRBV4-1,17,CASSQTRLAGRGDEQFF
TRBJ2-4,NA,TRBV19,14,CASSPPRAKNIQYF
TRBJ2-3,NA,TRBV19,15,CASSPPEAGYSTQYF
TRBJ2-7,TRBD1,TRBV2,15,CASSEATGGHYEQYF
TRBJ2-1,NA,TRBV14,15,CASSHPTATYNEQFF
TRBJ1-3,NA,TRBV19,16,CASSKPTEESGNTIYF
TRBJ2-5,TRBD1,TRBV11-1,16,CASSRTGGDSKETQYF
TRBJ2-7,TRBD2,TRBV28,15,CASKDGGTVLGEQYF
TRBJ2-7,TRBD2,TRBV10-3,15,CAISPDSRGGYEQYF
TRBJ2-7,NA,TRBV5-6,14,CASSFRDGFYEQYF
TRBJ2-1,NA,TRBV21-1,15,CASSLKAPPSNEQFF
NA,NA,TRBV29-1,12,CSVDSGRNEQYF
TRBJ2-1,TRBD1,TRBV6-1,15,CASSEDGTGPYEQFF
TRBJ2-7,TRBD1,TRBV28,16,CASSFRGGYLLVEQYF
TRBJ1-5,NA,TRBV18,16,CASSPLGQLSNQPQHF
TRBJ2-1,TRBD2,TRBV30,15,CAWRALTSVYNEQFF
TRBJ1-2,NA,TRBV13,15,CASSYRQSFNYGYTF
TRBJ1-5,TRBD1,TRBV6-4,15,CASSAGTGEGQPQHF
TRBJ2-7,TRBD1,TRBV6-5,15,CASSYSGTGGYEQYF
TRBJ1-4,TRBD1,TRBV25-1,15,CASSDKKGAYEKLFF
TRBJ1-5,TRBD1,TRBV6-4,13,CASSPQGHQPQHF
TRBJ2-2,NA,TRBV5-1,16,CASSLGVRSNTGELFF
TRBJ2-3,NA,TRBV6-4,15,CASREGAGDSDTQYF
TRBJ2-1,TRBD2,TRBV5-1,18,CASSLVGLYSGSYIEQFF
TRBJ2-6,TRBD1,TRBV11-2,17,CASSLDRAFSGANVLTF
TRBJ2-1,NA,TRBV14,17,CASSRPAVLEPKNEQFF
TRBJ2-6,NA,TRBV2,16,CASSGSPYSGANVLTF
TRBJ2-1,TRBD1,TRBV6-4,15,CASSDAQGEGNEQFF